This T cell receptor beta chain came from a study of human T cells and chemical hapten exposure. Study conclusions and caveats: The number of TCRs over 1 in 1000 frequency stayed unchanged after DPC.

Time point: healthy volunteer bleed at 6 weeks. Total RNA came from unfractionated whole blood. Authors' methods: TCRs per sample had a median of around 100,000 and ranged from roughly 23,224 to 700,000. In TCRdb, the RACE reads were re-called with MiXCR into one record per CDR3 protein. V and J calls and clone size were set by TCRdb, not the authors. This sample yields approximately 81,000 distinct CDR3 sequences, of which about 9% are seen a single time; roughly 1.4% belongs to the top ten. This clonotype showed up many times. As yet, its antigen is unknown. Germline V CDR1 and CDR2: SGHRS, YFSETQ. Trimming removed 4 bases from V and 6 bases from J, with 11 bases in between. The CDR3 is 13 amino acids.

This TCR was recovered from a male donor in good health. Some clones in this sample may be carry-over from other donors' samples. The rearrangement links TRBV5-1 to TRBJ1-5, with unresolved D. The sequenced sample consisted of whole blood. The DNA for the CDR3 is TGCGCCAGCAGCGCCGGAAACGGTCAGCCCCAGCATTTT. This codes for CASSAGNGQPQHF.